The present TCR beta chain was sequenced within a study of cytomegalovirus exposure and HLA in healthy donors. Study details: Of the donors genotyped, 398 in all, 75% to 85% fell in the Caucasian-associated ancestry cluster. General study results and limits: As was reported, the classifier diagnosed cytomegalovirus status with high specificity and sensitivity. Presence/absence analyses treated sequencing depth as roughly uniform across donors. Within an earlier analysis, most TCR beta V segments proved productive either about 87% or about 30% of the time.

Regarding this clone: What it binds is not known.

The CDR3 has 16 residues. Germline V gene lookup returns CDR1 SGHDT and CDR2 YYEEEE. V dropped 4 bases and J dropped 0 bases, with 16 bases sitting between them. A multiplex PCR was run with 60 Vbeta primers and 13 Jbeta primers. TCRdb keeps only in-frame clones here, not all; method: immunoSEQ multiplex PCR. The data show more than 100,000 clones, approximately 80% seen once. The chain is built from TRBV5-6 and TRBJ1-2; D remains ambiguous. The sequenced sample was PBMCs. The clonotype originates from a man aged 45 to 65 in good health and CMV-seronegative. The CDR3 sequence is CASSPSDRTSNYGYTF. DNA for the CDR3: TGTGCCAGCAGCCCGTCGGATAGGACTTCTAACTATGGCTACACCTTC.